These T cell receptor beta chains were read from a single sample in a study of identical twins. Each CDR3 protein gets one entry after TCRdb re-called the 5' RACE reads with MiXCR. The sample has 1.5 million to 2 million distinct CDR3 sequences, about 31% seen once; the top ten hold around 0.25%. Sequencing used cord blood. These receptors all stem from a newborn girl in good health. Both conserved end residues are part of each CDR3. The D gene is left open where the match is weak. Size tells how often a clone was seen (once, few, many) or the class of an expanded clone, and some rows leave it out.

v_gene: TRBV5-1; abundance: -; d_gene: -; j_gene: TRBJ1-1; len: 11; CDR3aa: CASSLEGEAFF; CDR3nt: TGCGCCAGCAGCTTGGAAGGGGAAGCTTTCTTT
v_gene: TRBV14; abundance: -; d_gene: TRBD2; j_gene: TRBJ2-3; len: 14; CDR3aa: CASSQTSGLNTQYF; CDR3nt: TGTGCCAGCAGCCAAACTAGCGGGCTTAATACGCAGTATTTT
v_gene: TRBV29-1; abundance: few; d_gene: -; j_gene: TRBJ2-1; len: 13; CDR3aa: CSVNTVSYNEQFF; CDR3nt: TGCAGCGTTAACACAGTCTCCTACAATGAGCAGTTCTTC
v_gene: TRBV5-1; abundance: -; d_gene: -; j_gene: TRBJ1-2; len: 14; CDR3aa: CASSPLDSLYGYTF; CDR3nt: TGCGCCAGCAGCCCCCTGGACAGTCTCTATGGCTACACCTTC
v_gene: TRBV7-9; abundance: -; d_gene: -; j_gene: TRBJ2-2; len: 14; CDR3aa: CASSFPSNTGELFF; CDR3nt: TGTGCCAGCAGCTTCCCATCGAACACCGGGGAGCTGTTTTTT
v_gene: TRBV27; abundance: -; d_gene: TRBD1; j_gene: TRBJ1-5; len: 17; CDR3aa: CATDRDRATYSNQPQHF; CDR3nt: TGTGCCACCGACCGGGACAGGGCTACTTATAGCAATCAGCCCCAGCATTTT
v_gene: TRBV6-1; abundance: -; d_gene: -; j_gene: TRBJ1-5; len: 14; CDR3aa: CASSVGTGRQPQHF; CDR3nt: TGTGCCAGCAGTGTTGGAACAGGGCGACAGCCCCAGCATTTT
v_gene: TRBV5-1; abundance: few; d_gene: -; j_gene: TRBJ1-4; len: 15; CDR3aa: CASSATGSVNEKLFF; CDR3nt: TGCGCCAGCAGCGCCACAGGATCAGTTAATGAAAAACTGTTTTTT
v_gene: TRBV10-3; abundance: few; d_gene: TRBD1; j_gene: TRBJ2-3; len: 17; CDR3aa: CAISGDTTGASTDTQYF; CDR3nt: TGTGCCATCAGCGGGGACACGACAGGGGCATCCACAGATACGCAGTATTTT
v_gene: TRBV20-1; abundance: -; d_gene: -; j_gene: TRBJ2-7; len: 12; CDR3aa: CSANASPNEQYF; CDR3nt: TGCAGTGCTAATGCTAGCCCAAACGAGCAGTACTTC
v_gene: TRBV12-3/TRBV12-4; abundance: -; d_gene: TRBD2; j_gene: TRBJ2-1; len: 19; CDR3aa: CASSNKGIAGGPSYNEQFF; CDR3nt: TGTGCCAGCAGTAACAAGGGAATAGCGGGAGGGCCCTCCTACAATGAGCAGTTCTTC
v_gene: TRBV6-6; abundance: few; d_gene: -; j_gene: TRBJ1-1; len: 17; CDR3aa: CASSYSRQGRMNTEAFF; CDR3nt: TGTGCCAGCAGTTACTCCCGGCAGGGGCGCATGAACACTGAAGCTTTCTTT
v_gene: TRBV4-1; abundance: few; d_gene: -; j_gene: TRBJ1-4; len: 17; CDR3aa: CASSQPTLGIPIEKLFF; CDR3nt: TGCGCCAGCAGCCAACCGACACTAGGGATCCCCATTGAAAAACTGTTTTTT
v_gene: TRBV20-1; abundance: -; d_gene: -; j_gene: TRBJ2-2; len: 16; CDR3aa: CSAPQDRRGSTGELFF; CDR3nt: TGCAGTGCCCCCCAGGACAGGCGGGGTAGCACCGGGGAGCTGTTTTTT
v_gene: TRBV24-1; abundance: -; d_gene: TRBD2; j_gene: TRBJ2-1; len: 17; CDR3aa: CATSDFPGLAGLNEQFF; CDR3nt: TGTGCCACCAGTGATTTTCCGGGACTAGCGGGGCTCAATGAGCAGTTCTTC
v_gene: TRBV10-3; abundance: -; d_gene: -; j_gene: TRBJ1-2; len: 13; CDR3aa: CAISDGTVYGHTF; CDR3nt: TGTGCCATCAGTGACGGGACCGTATATGGCCACACCTTC
v_gene: TRBV27; abundance: -; d_gene: -; j_gene: TRBJ2-7; len: 14; CDR3aa: CASKWEIGPYEQYF; CDR3nt: TGTGCCAGCAAGTGGGAAATCGGCCCCTACGAGCAGTACTTC
v_gene: TRBV20-1; abundance: -; d_gene: -; j_gene: TRBJ2-7; len: 15; CDR3aa: CSATLLGGSYNEQYF; CDR3nt: TGCAGTGCTACTCTTCTTGGTGGCTCCTACAATGAGCAGTACTTC
v_gene: TRBV9; abundance: once; d_gene: TRBD2; j_gene: TRBJ2-3; len: 19; CDR3aa: CASSANPGLAGEGPDTQYF; CDR3nt: TGTGCCAGCAGCGCGAACCCGGGACTAGCGGGAGAGGGGCCAGATACGCAGTATTTT
v_gene: TRBV6-2/TRBV6-3; abundance: -; d_gene: -; j_gene: TRBJ1-4; len: 12; CDR3aa: CASSTTHEKLFF; CDR3nt: TGTGCCAGCAGCACGACTCATGAAAAACTGTTTTTT
v_gene: TRBV20-1; abundance: few; d_gene: -; j_gene: TRBJ2-2; len: 14; CDR3aa: CSARPGTNTGELFF; CDR3nt: TGCAGTGCTAGACCCGGGACAAACACCGGGGAGCTGTTTTTT
v_gene: TRBV10-3; abundance: -; d_gene: TRBD1; j_gene: TRBJ1-6; len: 14; CDR3aa: CAIIFDRGPSPLHF; CDR3nt: TGTGCCATCATTTTCGACAGGGGTCCTTCACCCCTCCACTTT
v_gene: TRBV11-2; abundance: few; d_gene: TRBD2; j_gene: TRBJ2-1; len: 20; CDR3aa: CASSRVKGTSGGRSYNEQFF; CDR3nt: TGTGCCAGCAGTCGTGTAAAAGGGACTAGCGGGGGCCGCTCCTACAATGAGCAGTTCTTC
v_gene: TRBV7-2; abundance: -; d_gene: -; j_gene: TRBJ2-7; len: 15; CDR3aa: CASSSHRESSYEQYF; CDR3nt: TGTGCCAGCAGCTCCCACCGAGAATCCTCCTACGAGCAGTACTTC
v_gene: TRBV28; abundance: -; d_gene: TRBD1; j_gene: TRBJ2-7; len: 15; CDR3aa: CASSLQTGATYEQYF; CDR3nt: TGTGCCAGCAGCCTCCAGACAGGGGCCACCTACGAGCAGTACTTC
v_gene: TRBV20-1; abundance: -; d_gene: -; j_gene: TRBJ1-6; len: 12; CDR3aa: CSARFGGSPLHF; CDR3nt: TGCAGTGCTAGGTTCGGTGGCTCACCCCTCCACTTT
v_gene: TRBV6-1; abundance: once; d_gene: TRBD1; j_gene: TRBJ1-2; len: 14; CDR3aa: CASSETPDRRGYTF; CDR3nt: TGTGCCAGCAGTGAAACGCCGGACAGGCGCGGCTACACCTTC
v_gene: TRBV20-1; abundance: -; d_gene: -; j_gene: TRBJ2-3; len: 14; CDR3aa: CSARFARLTDTQYF; CDR3nt: TGCAGTGCTAGGTTTGCCCGCCTCACAGATACGCAGTATTTT
v_gene: TRBV7-2; abundance: -; d_gene: TRBD1; j_gene: TRBJ1-3; len: 14; CDR3aa: CASREGAAGNTIYF; CDR3nt: TGTGCCAGCAGAGAGGGGGCGGCTGGAAACACCATATATTTT
v_gene: TRBV21-1; abundance: -; d_gene: -; j_gene: TRBJ1-2; len: 18; CDR3aa: CASSKGLGTALPNYGYTF; CDR3nt: TGTGCCAGCAGCAAAGGTCTCGGGACGGCCTTGCCCAACTATGGCTACACCTTC
v_gene: TRBV24-1; abundance: -; d_gene: TRBD1; j_gene: TRBJ2-3; len: 15; CDR3aa: CATSDGRGHADTQYF; CDR3nt: TGTGCCACCAGTGACGGCAGGGGGCACGCAGATACGCAGTATTTT
v_gene: TRBV5-1; abundance: -; d_gene: TRBD2; j_gene: TRBJ2-5; len: 17; CDR3aa: CASSHSRGGATKETQYF; CDR3nt: TGCGCCAGCAGCCACTCCCGGGGAGGGGCGACGAAAGAGACCCAGTACTTC
v_gene: TRBV24-1; abundance: few; d_gene: TRBD2; j_gene: TRBJ2-5; len: 16; CDR3aa: CATSAPAGLAQETQYF; CDR3nt: TGTGCCACCAGTGCCCCTGCTGGACTAGCGCAAGAGACCCAGTACTTC
v_gene: TRBV12-3/TRBV12-4; abundance: -; d_gene: -; j_gene: TRBJ2-1; len: 16; CDR3aa: CASSLPGPKKANEQFF; CDR3nt: TGTGCCAGCAGTCTCCCGGGACCAAAGAAAGCCAATGAGCAGTTCTTC
v_gene: TRBV2; abundance: few; d_gene: TRBD1; j_gene: TRBJ1-1; len: 16; CDR3aa: CASSEPLQGATAEAFF; CDR3nt: TGTGCCAGCAGTGAACCTCTACAGGGGGCCACCGCTGAAGCTTTCTTT
v_gene: TRBV13; abundance: -; d_gene: -; j_gene: TRBJ2-1; len: 12; CDR3aa: CASSYGGPEQFF; CDR3nt: TGTGCCAGCAGCTACGGGGGACCTGAGCAGTTCTTC
v_gene: TRBV20-1; abundance: few; d_gene: TRBD1; j_gene: TRBJ1-2; len: 14; CDR3aa: CSAPRTGGTYGYTF; CDR3nt: TGCAGTGCTCCCCGGACAGGGGGAACCTATGGCTACACCTTC
v_gene: TRBV6-1; abundance: -; d_gene: -; j_gene: TRBJ2-6; len: 14; CDR3aa: CASNRVSGANVLTF; CDR3nt: TGTGCCAGTAACAGGGTATCTGGGGCCAACGTCCTGACTTTC
v_gene: TRBV5-1; abundance: many; d_gene: TRBD2; j_gene: TRBJ2-3; len: 15; CDR3aa: CASSLVGRGTDTQYF; CDR3nt: TGCGCCAGCAGCTTGGTAGGGAGGGGCACAGATACGCAGTATTTT
v_gene: TRBV3-1; abundance: few; d_gene: -; j_gene: TRBJ2-3; len: 18; CDR3aa: CASSQAFGTTPSTDTQYF; CDR3nt: TGTGCCAGCAGCCAAGCATTTGGAACTACCCCTAGCACAGATACGCAGTATTTT
v_gene: TRBV4-1; abundance: -; d_gene: TRBD2; j_gene: TRBJ2-3; len: 18; CDR3aa: CASSQDSLGGGGADTQYF; CDR3nt: TGCGCCAGCAGCCAAGATTCTCTTGGCGGGGGAGGCGCAGATACGCAGTATTTT
v_gene: TRBV9; abundance: few; d_gene: TRBD1; j_gene: TRBJ1-6; len: 15; CDR3aa: CASSNLDRDNSPLHF; CDR3nt: TGTGCCAGCAGTAACCTAGACAGGGATAATTCACCCCTCCACTTT
v_gene: TRBV4-1; abundance: many; d_gene: -; j_gene: TRBJ1-4; len: 14; CDR3aa: CASSQPATNEKLFF; CDR3nt: TGTGCCAGCAGCCAACCTGCAACTAATGAAAAACTGTTTTTT
v_gene: TRBV20-1; abundance: -; d_gene: -; j_gene: TRBJ1-1; len: 13; CDR3aa: CSARDRRNTEAFF; CDR3nt: TGCAGTGCTAGAGATAGGAGGAACACTGAAGCTTTCTTT
v_gene: TRBV20-1; abundance: few; d_gene: -; j_gene: TRBJ2-3; len: 12; CDR3aa: CSGGESTDTQYF; CDR3nt: TGCAGTGGGGGGGAGAGCACAGATACGCAGTATTTT
v_gene: TRBV27; abundance: many; d_gene: -; j_gene: TRBJ2-7; len: 13; CDR3aa: CASSLSRGNEQYF; CDR3nt: TGTGCCAGCAGTTTATCGAGGGGTAACGAGCAGTACTTC
v_gene: TRBV7-2; abundance: few; d_gene: -; j_gene: TRBJ1-5; len: 16; CDR3aa: CASSFAGELGNQPQHF; CDR3nt: TGTGCCAGCAGCTTTGCAGGGGAGTTGGGCAATCAGCCCCAGCATTTT
v_gene: TRBV2; abundance: -; d_gene: -; j_gene: TRBJ1-5; len: 15; CDR3aa: CASSEPSGSYQPQHF; CDR3nt: TGTGCCAGCAGTGAACCCAGCGGGTCCTATCAGCCCCAGCATTTT
v_gene: TRBV12-3/TRBV12-4; abundance: few; d_gene: -; j_gene: TRBJ1-2; len: 13; CDR3aa: CASSLTREFGYTF; CDR3nt: TGTGCCAGCAGTTTAACCAGGGAATTTGGCTACACCTTC
v_gene: TRBV9; abundance: -; d_gene: TRBD1; j_gene: TRBJ2-1; len: 19; CDR3aa: CASSVHRITGGASYNEQFF; CDR3nt: TGTGCCAGCAGCGTACACAGGATAACAGGGGGAGCTTCCTACAATGAGCAGTTCTTC
v_gene: TRBV4-2; abundance: few; d_gene: TRBD2; j_gene: TRBJ2-3; len: 15; CDR3aa: CASSQLAALTDTQYF; CDR3nt: TGTGCCAGCAGCCAACTAGCGGCGCTCACAGATACGCAGTATTTT
v_gene: TRBV7-2; abundance: -; d_gene: TRBD1; j_gene: TRBJ2-3; len: 15; CDR3aa: CASSYPDRLTDTQYF; CDR3nt: TGTGCCAGCAGCTACCCGGACAGGCTCACAGATACGCAGTATTTT
v_gene: TRBV5-1; abundance: -; d_gene: TRBD1; j_gene: TRBJ2-5; len: 15; CDR3aa: CASSLGGWSQETQYF; CDR3nt: TGCGCCAGCAGCTTAGGGGGCTGGAGCCAAGAGACCCAGTACTTC
v_gene: TRBV27; abundance: -; d_gene: -; j_gene: TRBJ2-1; len: 16; CDR3aa: CASSLTPRAAYNEQFF; CDR3nt: TGTGCCAGCAGTTTAACCCCGAGGGCGGCTTACAATGAGCAGTTCTTC
v_gene: TRBV27; abundance: -; d_gene: TRBD2; j_gene: TRBJ2-3; len: 18; CDR3aa: CASSLTRGTSGRTDTQYF; CDR3nt: TGTGCCAGCAGCCTCACCCGAGGGACTAGCGGGAGGACAGATACGCAGTATTTT
v_gene: TRBV4-1; abundance: -; d_gene: -; j_gene: TRBJ1-1; len: 11; CDR3aa: CASSHYREAFF; CDR3nt: TGCGCCAGCTCCCATTATCGGGAAGCTTTCTTT
v_gene: TRBV20-1; abundance: -; d_gene: TRBD2; j_gene: TRBJ2-1; len: 13; CDR3aa: CSLTGLAYNEQFF; CDR3nt: TGCAGTCTGACGGGACTAGCGTACAATGAGCAGTTCTTC
v_gene: TRBV15; abundance: -; d_gene: -; j_gene: TRBJ1-1; len: 15; CDR3aa: CATSRTPRREERAFF; CDR3nt: TGTGCCACCAGCAGAACCCCCCGCAGGGAAGAAAGAGCTTTCTTT
v_gene: TRBV4-2; abundance: -; d_gene: TRBD1; j_gene: TRBJ1-1; len: 15; CDR3aa: CASSQGGQGSSEAFF; CDR3nt: TGTGCCAGCAGCCAAGGGGGACAGGGGAGTAGTGAAGCTTTCTTT